Described below is a single TCR beta chain sequence and its context. Its antigen is not identified. TCRdb's copy holds only in-frame clones and misses some; the assay was immunoSEQ multiplex PCR. The sample lists about 67,000 clones, about 90% occurring once. V was pared by 4 bases and J by 1 base, with 10 bases between. Germline CDR1 is MNHEY and CDR2 is SVGAGI. The CDR3 has 14 amino acids. This entry comes from a study of OX40 agonist ivuxolimab in advanced cancers. Study findings and constraints: At 0.1 to 3.0 mg/kg and by week 6, CD4+ and CD8+ T cells in the blood had expanded clonally.

This sequence was found in an adult with an advanced solid tumor such as melanoma, head and neck, liver or kidney cancer. The sequenced sample was CD4+ or CD8+ T cells sorted from blood, obtained in a trial of the OX40 agonist ivuxolimab. This chain uses TRBV6-5 with TRBJ1-1; D perhaps matches TRBD1 (5 bases). The CDR3 DNA is TGTGCCAGCAGTTCGGGGGTTCAGAACACTGAAGCTTTCTTT. Encoded protein: CASSSGVQNTEAFF.